Below are 10 T cell receptor beta chains sequenced from a single sample in a study of TIL therapy for anti-PD-1-resistant metastatic lung cancer. The immunoSEQ assay was v3. Profiled with immunoSEQ multiplex PCR; TCRdb holds only in-frame clones, not every one. The repertoire holds 54,000 or so clones, with around 67% as singletons. The sample's time point: pre-treatment sample, taken before nivolumab and TIL therapy. Sequenced material: blood, taken at baseline. Source of these receptors: a person aged 30 to 80 with non-small cell lung cancer.

The genes are TRBV4-2 and TRBJ2-7, with 9 bases lining up with TRBD1. Germline V lookup: CDR1 LGHNA, CDR2 YNFKEQ. The CDR3 contains 15 residues. Trimming cost V 0 bases and J 2 bases; bases outside gene matches: 2. The CDR3 DNA sequence: TGTGCCAGCAGCCAAGAGACAGGGGGGGCCTACGAGCAGTACTTC. Translation: CASSQETGGAYEQYF.

This clone was seen a few times. The J gene is TRBJ2-1, the V gene TRBV5-1; 11 nucleotides match TRBD2. The CDR3 runs to 16 residues. Germline V gene lookup returns CDR1 SGHRS and CDR2 YFSETQ. After removal of 1 base from V and 2 bases from J, the junction contained 2 bases not matched to a gene. The DNA for the CDR3 is TGCGCCAGCAGCTTGATAGCGGGAGGGCCCTACAATGAGCAGTTCTTC. This codes for CASSLIAGGPYNEQFF.

The chain carries TRBV2 and TRBJ1-5; D possibly corresponds to TRBD1 (5 bases). Trimming removed 8 bases from V and 0 bases from J, with 11 bases in between. The CDR3 has 14 residues. The germline V gene has CDR1 SNHLY and CDR2 FYNNEI. CDR3 amino acids: CASRRGPSNQPQHF. In nucleotides, the CDR3 is TGTGCCAGCCGGAGGGGACCTAGCAATCAGCCCCAGCATTTT.

The V and J genes are TRBV30 and TRBJ2-2, with 7 bases lining up with TRBD1. This CDR3 comprises 14 residues. Germline-derived CDR1 and CDR2 are GTSNPN and SVGIG (reference sequence). Unmatched junction bases numbered 6, after V lost 8 bases and J lost 0 bases. The CDR3 DNA is TGTGCCCGACACAGGGGCGCGAACACCGGGGAGCTGTTTTTT. Amino acids: CARHRGANTGELFF.

This CDR3 reads CASSYGGFTDTQYF. The DNA of the CDR3 is TGTGCCAGCAGTTACGGGGGTTTCACAGATACGCAGTATTTT. The chain joins TRBV6-5 to TRBJ2-3; D may correspond to TRBD1 or TRBD2 (5 bases each). The CDR3 is 14 residues long. The V end was cut by 2 bases, the J end by 2 bases, with 8 bases between. Per germline, CDR1 MNHEY and CDR2 SVGAGI.

The chain employs TRBV19 and TRBJ1-5, with 7 bases matching TRBD1. Germline CDR1 LNHDA, CDR2 SQIVND (reference sequence). V lost 7 bases to trimming and J lost 6 bases; unmatched junction nucleotides: 9. CDR3 size: 14 residues. The chain's CDR3 is CASTSTGVSQPQHF. CDR3 nucleotide sequence: TGTGCCAGTACCTCTACAGGGGTAAGTCAGCCCCAGCATTTT.

The sample holds one count of this clone. CDR3 loop: CASSLGIGGKLFF. The DNA for the CDR3 is TGCGCCAGCAGCTTGGGGATAGGGGGCAAACTGTTTTTT. This sequence joins TRBV5-1 and TRBJ1-4, with TRBD1 matching over 7 bases. Germline CDR1 is SGHRS and CDR2 is YFSETQ. J lost 11 bases, V lost 0 bases, and 4 bases had no gene match. The CDR3 length is 13 residues.

The rearrangement links TRBV7-8 to TRBJ2-7, with D tentatively TRBD1 or TRBD2 (5 bases each). The CDR3 consists of 16 residues. Deletions cut 5 bases from V and 3 bases from J, with 20 bases between. Germline lookup yields CDR1 SGHVS and CDR2 FQNEAQ. This CDR3 reads CASSPGRAGPYYEQYF. CDR3 DNA sequence: TGTGCCAGCAGCCCAGGGAGAGCAGGGCCTTACTACGAGCAGTACTTC.

The chain carries TRBV5-1 and TRBJ2-1; D might be TRBD2 (7 bases). The V end lost 2 bases, the J end lost 2 bases, and 11 bases lay between the germline ends. This CDR3 has 15 residues. CDR1 and CDR2 (germline): SGHRS, YFSETQ. The CDR3 sequence is CASSFPGGPYNEQFF. DNA for the CDR3: TGCGCCAGCAGCTTTCCGGGGGGCCCCTACAATGAGCAGTTCTTC.

The chain couples TRBV5-6 to TRBJ2-7; D is unclear. CDR1 is SGHDT, CDR2 YYEEEE, per germline. The CDR3 has 11 residues. V lost 7 bases to trimming and J lost 7 bases, with 12 bases between them. CDR3 loop: CASGWLGEQYF. The CDR3 DNA reads as TGTGCCAGCGGGTGGTTGGGGGAGCAGTACTTC.